This is a list of T cell receptor beta chains from one sample in a study of T cells in Graves' hyperthyroidism and ophthalmopathy. TCRdb re-called the multiplex PCR reads with MiXCR, one entry per CDR3 protein. The sample carries about 270,000 distinct CDR3 sequences, 25% to 30% recorded once. Sequencing input: blood. The source is a man aged 40-49 years with Graves' hyperthyroidism that later progressed to Graves' ophthalmopathy. The CDR3 runs from the conserved cysteine through the conserved F or W. The D gene is left open where the match is weak. Rows give clone size only sometimes, using once, few, many, or a class for an expanded clone.

D gene	J gene	clone size	CDR3 length	V gene	CDR3 DNA	CDR3 protein
TRBD2	TRBJ2-5	many	16	TRBV6-5	TGTGCCAGCAGTTTCCGCCGAAGCGGGATCCAAGAGACCCAGTACTTC	CASSFRRSGIQETQYF
TRBD1	TRBJ1-1	many	13	TRBV5-1	TGCGCCAGCAGCTTGGAGGACAGGTTTGAAGCTTTCTTT	CASSLEDRFEAFF
-	TRBJ2-3	many	14	TRBV7-3	TGTGCCAGCAGCTTCGGACAGAGCACAGATACGCAGTATTTT	CASSFGQSTDTQYF
TRBD1	TRBJ1-2	many	14	TRBV10-3	TGTGCCATTTCCGAACAGGGGGCAAACTATGGCTACACCTTC	CAISEQGANYGYTF
-	TRBJ2-5	once	12	TRBV28	TGTGCCAGCAGTTTATTGTCGGGGACCCAGTACTTC	CASSLLSGTQYF
-	TRBJ2-7	many	13	TRBV20-1	TGCAGTGCCACAAGTGCCGGGGGCGTTGAGCAGTACTTC	CSATSAGGVEQYF
TRBD2	TRBJ2-2	-	20	TRBV6-2/TRBV6-3	TGTGCCAGCAGTTACTCATCGGCACTACTAGCGGGAGGGTTCACCGGGGAGCTGTTTTTT	CASSYSSALLAGGFTGELFF
-	TRBJ2-7	few	14	TRBV12-3/TRBV12-4	TGTGCCAGCAGTTTAGGGTCAGTATCCTACGAGCAGTACTTC	CASSLGSVSYEQYF
TRBD2	TRBJ2-7	-	17	TRBV6-1	TGTGCCAGCAGTGAAGCTTGGGGACTAGCGGGAGGCTACGAGCAGTACTTC	CASSEAWGLAGGYEQYF
-	TRBJ1-5	many	14	TRBV2	TGTGCCAGCAGTGTCTCCGGGGGCAATCAGCCCCAGCATTTT	CASSVSGGNQPQHF
TRBD1	TRBJ1-5	few	17	TRBV30	TGTGCCTGGAGTGTGGTGGACAGGGGTGGCGGCAATCAGCCCCAGCATTTT	CAWSVVDRGGGNQPQHF
-	TRBJ1-2	many	12	TRBV6-1	TGTGCCAGCTTAACAGGGTCGAATGGCTACACCTTC	CASLTGSNGYTF
-	TRBJ2-7	many	14	TRBV12-3/TRBV12-4	TGTGCCAGCAGTTTTAGGCCGGTTTCTTACGAGCAGTACTTC	CASSFRPVSYEQYF
TRBD2	TRBJ2-7	many	16	TRBV7-2	TGTGCCAGCAGCCCCCAGTTCGGGGGGGCTACATACGAGCAGTACTTC	CASSPQFGGATYEQYF
-	TRBJ1-2	once	13	TRBV19	TGTGCCAGTAGTACGGGACCGATTTATGGCTACACCTTC	CASSTGPIYGYTF
TRBD2	TRBJ2-2	many	15	TRBV7-8	TGTGCCAGCAGCTTAGACGGGAGGGACACCGGGGAGCTGTTTTTT	CASSLDGRDTGELFF
-	TRBJ2-5	many	14	TRBV19	TGTGCCAGTAGTATAGGACAGAACCAAGAGACCCAGTACTTC	CASSIGQNQETQYF
-	TRBJ1-1	many	11	TRBV29-1	TGCAGCGTTGAACAGAGGGTAATGTCTTTCTTT	CSVEQRVMSFF
TRBD2	TRBJ2-7	-	16	TRBV11-2	TGTGCCAGCAGCTTAGATGGTAGCGGGCCGATGGACGAGCAGTACTTC	CASSLDGSGPMDEQYF
-	TRBJ2-2	many	15	TRBV11-2	TGTGCCAGCAGCTTAAGAGAGGCGAACACCGGGGAGCTGTTTTTT	CASSLREANTGELFF
-	TRBJ2-5	-	14	TRBV11-2	TGTGCCAGCAGCTTATATCCTAGCACCGAGACCCAGTACTTC	CASSLYPSTETQYF
TRBD1	TRBJ1-1	-	15	TRBV9	TGTGCCAGCAGCGTAGGACAGGGCACAAACACTGAAGCTTTCTTT	CASSVGQGTNTEAFF
-	TRBJ1-1	-	13	TRBV6-5	TGTCCCGGCAGTTATACAGGGAACACTGAAGCTTTCTTT	CPGSYTGNTEAFF
TRBD1	TRBJ1-2	many	13	TRBV4-2	TGTGCCAGCAGCCAAGATAGACAGGGAGTCTACACCTTC	CASSQDRQGVYTF
-	TRBJ1-1	-	11	TRBV28	TGTGCCAGCACAGGGCCCGATGAAGCTTTCTTT	CASTGPDEAFF
TRBD2	TRBJ2-2	many	19	TRBV28	TGTGCCAGCAGTCACCCCCACGGACTAGCGGGAGATTTTAACGGGGAGCTGTTTTTT	CASSHPHGLAGDFNGELFF
-	TRBJ2-7	many	16	TRBV11-3	TGTGCCAGCAGCTCCGTCTCGGCAGGGACATCCTACGAGCAGTACTTC	CASSSVSAGTSYEQYF
TRBD2	TRBJ2-2	many	15	TRBV6-1	TGTGCCAGCAGTGAAGAACTAGCGGGCACCGGGGAGCTGTTTTTT	CASSEELAGTGELFF
TRBD2	TRBJ2-1	many	15	TRBV11-2	TGTGCCAGCAGCTTATCGCTAGCGGGAGACAATGAGCAGTTCTTC	CASSLSLAGDNEQFF
-	TRBJ2-7	many	14	TRBV2	TGTGCCAGCAGTGAACTCGGGTTGGGCTACGAGCAGTACTTC	CASSELGLGYEQYF
TRBD1	TRBJ2-3	many	16	TRBV2	TGTGCCACCGGGGGACAGGGGGGGGTCCTCACAGATACGCAGTATTTT	CATGGQGGVLTDTQYF
-	TRBJ2-7	many	13	TRBV11-1	TGTGCCAGCAGTCTTAGCGTCGACTACGAGCAGTACTTC	CASSLSVDYEQYF
-	TRBJ2-5	many	13	TRBV12-3/TRBV12-4	TGTGCCAGCAGCCAGGGACGGGAAGAGACCCAGTACTTC	CASSQGREETQYF
-	TRBJ1-6	many	16	TRBV27	TGTGCCAGCACACTCCTCCCGAGGGGAGGCAATTCACCCCTCCACTTT	CASTLLPRGGNSPLHF
TRBD1	TRBJ2-5	-	14	TRBV6-1	TGTGCCAGCAGTCGGACAGGGTCGGTAGAGACCCAGTACTTC	CASSRTGSVETQYF
TRBD2	TRBJ2-1	-	15	TRBV9	TGTGCCAGCAGCGTGTCCGGGACTAGGGCTAATGAGCAGTTCTTC	CASSVSGTRANEQFF
TRBD1	TRBJ1-1	-	14	TRBV12-3/TRBV12-4	TGTGCCAGCAACAAAGACAGGGGGCAGGGGAAAGCTTTCTTT	CASNKDRGQGKAFF
-	TRBJ1-2	many	14	TRBV19	TGTGCCAGTAGGAATCTTTCAACCAACTATGGCTACACCTTC	CASRNLSTNYGYTF
-	TRBJ2-2	-	16	TRBV5-1	TGCGCCAGCAGCTTGGAAAGCGGCAAGTACACCGGGGAGCTGTTTTTT	CASSLESGKYTGELFF
-	TRBJ1-1	many	13	TRBV30	TGTGCCTGGAGCGGGACACTGAACACTGAAGCTTTCTTT	CAWSGTLNTEAFF
-	TRBJ2-5	-	16	TRBV28	TGTGCCAGCAGTTTACACCAGGGCTTCGACATGAAGACCCAGTACTTC	CASSLHQGFDMKTQYF
-	TRBJ1-1	many	12	TRBV28	TGTGCCAGCACGGGGGAGAACACTGAAGCTTTCTTT	CASTGENTEAFF
-	TRBJ1-2	-	14	TRBV14	TGTGCCAGCAGCCAGGGGGGATTGGCCGCCTACCGAATCTTC	CASSQGGLAAYRIF
-	TRBJ1-1	many	17	TRBV25-1	TGTGCCAGCAGTGAATATGGGCCTCGGGCCGGGAACACTGAAGCTTTCTTT	CASSEYGPRAGNTEAFF
-	TRBJ2-5	-	15	TRBV7-8	TGTGCCAGCAGCGATCGCGAGGACTTCCAAGAGACCCAGTACTTC	CASSDREDFQETQYF
-	TRBJ2-7	many	15	TRBV4-1	TGCGCCAGCAGCCAAGCCGCTAGTTTATCGGGCGAGCAGTACTTC	CASSQAASLSGEQYF
-	TRBJ1-1	many	15	TRBV18	TGTGCCAGCTCACCAAGGTTAGTGGTGAACACTGAAGCTTTCTTT	CASSPRLVVNTEAFF
TRBD2	TRBJ2-7	many	16	TRBV6-1	TGTGCCAGCCGAAGACTAGCGGGAGGTAGGGCCTACGAGCAGTACTTC	CASRRLAGGRAYEQYF
TRBD2	TRBJ2-3	many	19	TRBV6-2/TRBV6-3	TGTGCCAGCAGTTACCCTAGACTAGCGGGAGGCCCCATTCAAGAGTCGCAGTATTTT	CASSYPRLAGGPIQESQYF